Listed below are T cell receptor beta chains from one sample, sequenced in a study of blood T cell repertoires in COVID-19. This table comes from immunoSEQ multiplex PCR, and its TCRdb copy is limited to in-frame clones, with some not included. The table shows 150,000 to 200,000 clones, with 76% occurring only once. Sequencing used PBMCs or T cells enriched from blood (not recorded which). Receptor source: a woman in her forties or fifties with acute COVID-19. Both conserved end residues are part of each CDR3. Each record gives: clone size, J gene, V gene, D gene, CDR3 DNA, CDR3 protein. The D gene is left open where the match is weak. Some rows have no size entry. The others give once, few or many, or a class for an expanded clone.

size: many; J: TRBJ1-5; V: TRBV7-9; D: .; DNA: TGTGCCAGCAGCTTAGCGTTAGGGGACAATCAGCCCCAGCATTTT; CDR3: CASSLALGDNQPQHF
size: .; J: TRBJ2-1; V: TRBV15; D: TRBD2; DNA: TGTGCCACCAGCAGAGAGAAAGTAGCGGGAAGGTACGATGAGCAGTTCTTC; CDR3: CATSREKVAGRYDEQFF
size: .; J: TRBJ1-2; V: TRBV28; D: .; DNA: TGTGCCAGCTCCGACGGAGGCTATGGCTACACCTTC; CDR3: CASSDGGYGYTF
size: .; J: TRBJ1-6; V: TRBV7-2; D: .; DNA: TGTGCCAGCAGCTTAGAGGCGGGGGCTCGGAATTCACCCCTCCACTTT; CDR3: CASSLEAGARNSPLHF
size: .; J: TRBJ1-4; V: TRBV5-1; D: .; DNA: TGCGCCAGCAGCTGGACAGATCCTAATGAAAAACTGTTTTTT; CDR3: CASSWTDPNEKLFF
size: .; J: TRBJ1-6; V: TRBV7-2; D: TRBD1; DNA: TGTGCCAGCAGCCCGGGACAGGAAAATTCACCCCTCCACTTT; CDR3: CASSPGQENSPLHF
size: few; J: TRBJ1-4; V: TRBV10-1; D: .; DNA: TGCGCCAGCAGTGAGTCCAGAGGGCTTGGTCTGTTTTTT; CDR3: CASSESRGLGLFF
size: .; J: TRBJ2-5; V: TRBV30; D: .; DNA: TGTGCCTGGAGTGTTATGGGCGCGGGGAAGACCCAGTACTTC; CDR3: CAWSVMGAGKTQYF
size: .; J: TRBJ1-6; V: TRBV3-1/TRBV3-2; D: .; DNA: TGTGCCAGCAGCCAAGATGGGGGGAATTCACCCCTCCACTTT; CDR3: CASSQDGGNSPLHF
size: .; J: TRBJ1-1; V: TRBV9; D: .; DNA: TGTGCCAGCAGCGCCCAAAACACCTTGAACACTGAAGCTTTCTTT; CDR3: CASSAQNTLNTEAFF
size: .; J: TRBJ2-2; V: TRBV28; D: TRBD1; DNA: TGTGCCAGCAATCGACAGGGGGCGACCCGAACCGGGGAGCTGTTTTTT; CDR3: CASNRQGATRTGELFF
size: once; J: TRBJ1-2; V: TRBV29-1; D: .; DNA: TGCAGCGTTGATCGTATCCGGGGGGGCTACACCTTC; CDR3: CSVDRIRGGYTF
size: once; J: TRBJ1-1; V: TRBV5-4; D: .; DNA: TGTGCCAGCAGCACCATAACCCGGGACACTGAAGCTTTCTTT; CDR3: CASSTITRDTEAFF
size: once; J: TRBJ1-6; V: TRBV6-5; D: .; DNA: TGTGCCAGCAGCTACGAGGGCTACTATAATTCACCCCTCCACTTT; CDR3: CASSYEGYYNSPLHF
size: .; J: TRBJ1-2; V: TRBV19; D: .; DNA: TGTGCCAGTAGTACCCCCCCCAGTTATGGCTACACCTTC; CDR3: CASSTPPSYGYTF